This TCR beta chain was identified in a study of blood T cell repertoires in COVID-19. Study background: Acute and convalescent COVID-19 specimens originated in the United States, Italy and Spain. T cells, B-cell-depleted T cells, or PBMCs supplied cDNA or gDNA.

Germline V lookup: CDR1 GTSNPN, CDR2 SVGIG (reference sequence). V lost 2 bases and J 6 bases, leaving 14 bases between the germline ends. This CDR3 comprises 14 residues. In the study's own analysis: The authors estimated nucleated cell counts from reference gene primer amplification. Repertoires were generated with immunoSEQ multiplex PCR, while TCRdb's copy carries only in-frame clones and drops some. D and trimming come from the DNA, and the V and J calls and clone size come from that table. The table lists approximately 180,000 clones, around 85% of them singletons, with roughly 9.8% in the top ten.

The gene calls are TRBV30 and TRBJ2-1; the D gene is possibly TRBD2 (6 bases). Sequencing was carried out using peripheral blood. The TCR comes from a human donor with active or convalescent COVID-19. The donor label of this sample is uncertain. The CDR3 is CAWSRWQGGNEQFF. Here the CDR3 DNA reads TGTGCCTGGAGTCGGTGGCAGGGAGGCAATGAGCAGTTCTTC.